The entry that follows covers one T cell receptor (beta chain) sequence. This entry belongs to a study of blood T cell repertoires in COVID-19. Repertoires were generated with immunoSEQ multiplex PCR, while TCRdb's copy carries only in-frame clones and drops some. The sample holds tens of thousands of clones, roughly 92% seen once. The CDR3 totals 16 residues. Looked up from germline, CDR1 is SGDLS and CDR2 is YYNGEE. V lost 4 bases to trimming and J lost 4 bases; unmatched junction nucleotides: 13. The TCR sequence derives from a woman aged 55 to 70 with active COVID-19. The sequencing input was peripheral blood. This chain uses TRBV9 with TRBJ2-7; 8 positions match TRBD1. Here the CDR3 reads CASSPTGGQPLYEQYF. CDR3 DNA: TGTGCCAGCAGCCCTACAGGGGGACAACCCCTTTACGAGCAGTACTTC.